A single sample gave rise to the 2 T cell receptor beta chains below, sequenced in a study of blood T cell repertoires in COVID-19. The table came from immunoSEQ multiplex PCR; TCRdb's copy has only in-frame clones and leaves some out. The repertoire holds tens of thousands of clones, with roughly 90% as singletons. Sequencing was performed on peripheral blood. The receptors were gathered from a human donor in a cohort sampled during active COVID-19.

The chain recombines TRBV7-2 with TRBJ1-5, with D tentatively TRBD1 (5 bases). Trimming removed 2 bases at V and 4 bases at J, with 15 bases between. CDR3 length: 16 amino acids. From germline, CDR1 is SGHTA and CDR2 FQGNSA. The CDR3 DNA reads TGTGCCAGCAGCTTAATTTCGGGTAAGGGGAATCAGCCCCAGCATTTT. Its protein is CASSLISGKGNQPQHF. Combining the CDR3 with reference TRBV7-2 and TRBJ1-5 gives the whole variable domain GAGVSQSPSNKVTEKGKDVELRCDPISGHTALYWYRQSLGQGLEFLIYFQGNSAPDKSGLPSDRFSAERTGGSVSTLTIQRTQQEDSAVYLCASSLISGKGNQPQHFGDGTRLSIL.

The rearrangement uses TRBV7-9 and TRBJ1-2, with 10 bases lining up with TRBD1. The CDR3 consists of 14 residues. Germline V CDR1 and CDR2: SEHNR, FQNEAQ (reference sequence). J gave up 5 bases and V 8 bases, and 8 bases lay outside the gene matches. For the CDR3, the DNA is TGTGCCAGCGCGGGAGACAGGGGGCTTTATGGCTACACCTTC. Its translation is CASAGDRGLYGYTF.